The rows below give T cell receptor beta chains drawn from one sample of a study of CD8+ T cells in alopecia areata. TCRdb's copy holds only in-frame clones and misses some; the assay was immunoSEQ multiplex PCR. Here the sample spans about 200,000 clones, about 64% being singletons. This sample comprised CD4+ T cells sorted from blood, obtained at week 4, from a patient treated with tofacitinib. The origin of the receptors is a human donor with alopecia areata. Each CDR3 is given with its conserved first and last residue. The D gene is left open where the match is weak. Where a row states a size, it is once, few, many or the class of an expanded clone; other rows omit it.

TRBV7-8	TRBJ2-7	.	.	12	CASSLIGYEQYF	TGTGCCAGCAGCTTGATCGGATACGAGCAGTACTTC
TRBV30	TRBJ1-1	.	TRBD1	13	CAWMLTGLTEAFF	TGTGCCTGGATGCTGACAGGGCTGACTGAAGCTTTCTTT
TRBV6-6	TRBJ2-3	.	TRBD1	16	CASSWSGTGDTDTQYF	TGTGCCAGCAGTTGGAGCGGGACAGGGGACACAGATACGCAGTATTTT
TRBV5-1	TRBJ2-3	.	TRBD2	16	CASSLEPAGGTDTQYF	TGCGCCAGCAGCTTGGAGCCTGCGGGGGGCACAGATACGCAGTATTTT
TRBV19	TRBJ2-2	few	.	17	CASSIEGSGTNTGELFF	TGTGCCAGTAGTATAGAGGGCAGCGGTACGAACACCGGGGAGCTGTTTTTT
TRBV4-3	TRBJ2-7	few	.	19	CASSDTVMQGPLSDYEQYF	TGCGCCAGCAGCGATACAGTTATGCAGGGGCCGTTGTCCGACTACGAGCAGTACTTC
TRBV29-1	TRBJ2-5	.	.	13	CSVAPGAGETQYF	TGCAGCGTTGCCCCAGGGGCGGGAGAGACCCAGTACTTC
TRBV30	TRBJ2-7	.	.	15	CAWDPTGTRDYEQYF	TGTGCCTGGGATCCAACCGGGACACGCGACTACGAGCAGTACTTC
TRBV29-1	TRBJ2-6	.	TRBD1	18	CSVEGRGQGEFGANVLTF	TGCAGCGTTGAAGGTAGGGGACAGGGTGAATTCGGGGCCAACGTCCTGACTTTC
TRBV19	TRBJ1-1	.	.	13	CASSIGMNTEAFF	TGTGCCAGTAGTATCGGGATGAACACTGAAGCTTTCTTT
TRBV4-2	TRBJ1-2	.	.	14	CASSLDLVSRGYTF	TGTGCCAGCAGCTTGGATTTGGTTTCCAGGGGCTACACCTTC
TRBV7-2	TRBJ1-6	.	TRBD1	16	CASSPRTGGVGSPLHF	TGTGCCAGCAGCCCGCGGACAGGGGGCGTTGGGTCACCCCTCCACTTT
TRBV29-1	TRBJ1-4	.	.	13	CSASGTPNEKLFF	TGCAGCGCTTCAGGGACACCTAATGAAAAACTGTTTTTT
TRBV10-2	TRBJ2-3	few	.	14	CATTSGVGTDTQYF	TGCGCCACCACTAGTGGGGTTGGCACAGATACGCAGTATTTT
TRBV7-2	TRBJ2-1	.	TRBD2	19	CASSLGSGGAGARLREQFF	TGTGCCAGCAGCTTAGGTAGCGGGGGAGCGGGCGCTAGGCTTCGCGAGCAGTTCTTC
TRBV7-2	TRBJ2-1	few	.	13	CASSLTYRAEQFF	TGTGCCAGCAGCTTAACGTATAGGGCTGAGCAGTTCTTC
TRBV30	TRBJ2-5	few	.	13	CAWSVNLVDTQYF	TGTGCCTGGAGTGTAAATTTGGTTGACACCCAGTACTTC